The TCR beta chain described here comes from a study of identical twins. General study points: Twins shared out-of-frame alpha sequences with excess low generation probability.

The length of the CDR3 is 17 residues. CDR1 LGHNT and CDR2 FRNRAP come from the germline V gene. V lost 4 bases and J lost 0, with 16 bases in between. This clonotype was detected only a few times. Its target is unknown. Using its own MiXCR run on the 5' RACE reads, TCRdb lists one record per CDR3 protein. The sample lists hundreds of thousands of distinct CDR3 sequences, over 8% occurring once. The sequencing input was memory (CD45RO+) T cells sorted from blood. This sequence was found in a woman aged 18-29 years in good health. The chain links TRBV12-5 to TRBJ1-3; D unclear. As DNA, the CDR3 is TGTGCTAGTGGTTCTGACCTCGGATTTAGCTCTGGAAACACCATATATTTT. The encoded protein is CASGSDLGFSSGNTIYF.